Presented here are 6 T cell receptor beta chains from one specimen sequenced in a study of T-cell reconstitution after alpha-beta-depleted transplantation in children (dated by TCRdb to 2015 to 2016). Receptors were amplified or captured by PCR. The sequencer was an Illumina HiSeq 2500. Molecular barcoding was employed in the preparation of TCR libraries, with unique molecular identifiers being used to normalize TCRbeta repertoire quantification. TCRdb took the public reads, trimmed them with fastp at Q25, ran MiXCR for clone calling and kept in-frame beta chains. Rows matching on CDR3 protein sequence are summarized as one entry with the most common DNA and genes. The sample has about 270,000 distinct CDR3 sequences on record, 9.5% to 10% of them singletons. The biggest ten clones account for 9.5% to 13% of the sample. The sample consisted of PBMCs from the stem cell graft donor, taken from the stem cell graft. The receptors were gathered from a human donor who donated a stem cell graft to a child with SCID.

A word on this clonotype: The junction departs from germline at one end; a sequencing error may be responsible. This chain's CDR3 is CASSDRGRPDELFF. The DNA of the CDR3 is TGTGCCAGCAGCGACAGGGGGCGCCCCGATGAGCTGTTCTTC. The chain recombines TRBV12-3 or TRBV12-4 with TRBJ2-1; 10 bases match TRBD1. The CDR3 sequence is 14 residues long.

This chain uses TRBV5-6 with TRBJ2-1; tentatively, D is TRBD2 (6 bases). The V gene's germline CDR1 is SGHDT and CDR2 YYEEEE. The CDR3 sequence is 11 residues long. The V end was cut by 3 bases, the J end by 12 bases, with 10 bases between. The CDR3 nucleotides are TGTGCCAGCAGCTACGGGAGTTGGCAGTTCTTC. As protein: CASSYGSWQFF.

This clonotype was detected a few times. The genes are TRBV20-1 and TRBJ2-5; possible D gene TRBD2, 6 bases. Germline loops: CDR1 DFQATT, CDR2 SNEGSKA (reference sequence). Trimming took 6 bases from V and 7 from J, leaving 15 bases between them. The CDR3 runs to 12 residues. CDR3 region: CSARTSFGTQYF. In DNA, the CDR3 is TGCAGTGCACGTACTAGCTTTGGGACCCAGTACTTC.

J is TRBJ1-2 and V is TRBV29-1; possibly TRBD1 for D (6 bases). The germline gives CDR1 SQVTM, CDR2 ANQGSEA. Trimming stripped 3 bases from V and 7 bases from J, with 9 bases between. This CDR3 region has 11 residues. The CDR3 DNA sequence: TGCAGCGTTGAGGGGGCCACTGGCTACACCTTC. It translates to CSVEGATGYTF.

This clonotype was counted a few times. This sequence joins TRBV5-1 and TRBJ2-7; TRBD1 matches at 7 bases. J was trimmed by 1 base and V by 4 bases; bases with no gene match: 8. The CDR3 length is 15 residues. Germline CDR1 and CDR2: SGHRS and YFSETQ. Here the CDR3 reads CASSGGQVRSYEQYF. In DNA, the CDR3 is TGCGCCAGCAGCGGAGGACAGGTGAGATCCTACGAGCAGTACTTC.

This clonotype was picked up many times. The CDR3 sequence: CASSLPTDTQYF. As DNA, the CDR3 is TGCGCCAGCAGCCTACCCACAGATACGCAGTATTTT. The chain combines TRBV5-1 with TRBJ2-3; D remains ambiguous. The CDR3 is made up of 12 amino acids. Germline CDR1 and CDR2: SGHRS and YFSETQ. V lost 4 bases and J 2 bases, leaving 5 bases between the germline ends.